This TCR beta chain appears in the sequencing data of a study of technical replicates of blood from a few donors. Germline V gives CDR1 SGHNT, CDR2 YYREEE (reference sequence). V was shortened by 1 base and J by 8 bases, with 12 bases between the two germline ends. This CDR3 is built from 13 residues. Profiled with immunoSEQ multiplex PCR; TCRdb holds only in-frame clones, not every one. This repertoire shows 55,000 to 75,000 clones, 85% to 95% found once; its top ten account for about 0.38%. Sequencing used T cells isolated from PBMCs. This clonotype originated in a human donor in good health. The V call is TRBV5-4, the J call TRBJ1-1; D not resolved. CDR3 DNA: TGTGCCAGCAGCTTGTTTTCCTTCTCGGAAGCTTTCTTT. Its protein is CASSLFSFSEAFF.